These 30 T cell receptor beta chains were sequenced from one sample in a study of blood T cell repertoires in COVID-19 (dated by TCRdb to 2020 to 2021). The library relied on the immunoSEQ multiplex PCR assay. Entries here come from immuneACCESS through TCRdb and include only in-frame sequences with V and J called. Some clones fail to appear in such tables; in the studies checked, an unresolved V gene covers under half of the shortfall, and the cause of the remainder is unknown. Here the sample has 65,000 to 90,000 clones; 88% occur a single time. The ten largest clones represent 4.5% to 5.5% of the sample. Sequencing was done on a sample of peripheral blood. The receptors shown here come from a human donor in a cohort sampled during active COVID-19.

The V and J genes are TRBV30 and TRBJ1-1, with 7 positions matching TRBD1. The CDR3 runs 12 residues. Germline CDR1 reads GTSNPN; CDR2 reads SVGIG (reference sequence). V shed 7 bases and J 7 bases; nucleotides not matched to a gene: 9. CDR3 amino acids: CASNGGTDEAFF. The DNA of the CDR3 is TGTGCCTCGAATGGAGGGACAGATGAAGCTTTCTTT.

The rearrangement joins TRBV10-1 to TRBJ2-5; a weak D match, TRBD2 (6 bases). The CDR3 loop spans 14 amino acids. Germline loops: CDR1 WNHNN, CDR2 SYGVQD (reference sequence). V was clipped by 0 bases and J by 2 bases, with 7 bases between them. In nucleotides, the CDR3 is TGCGCCAGCAGTGAGTCTGGGAGGCAAGAGACCCAGTACTTC. This sequence encodes CASSESGRQETQYF.

The DNA of the CDR3 is TGTGCCAGCCGGATTGGGGCTGTTAGCACTGAAGCTTTCTTT. It yields the protein CASRIGAVSTEAFF. The chain joins TRBV28 to TRBJ1-1; a possible D gene is TRBD1 (5 bases). Deletions cut 8 bases from V and 4 bases from J, with 17 bases between. Per germline, CDR1 MDHEN and CDR2 SYDVKM. The CDR3 runs to 14 residues. Together with reference TRBV28 and TRBJ1-1, the CDR3 gives the full variable domain: DVKVTQSSRYLVKRTGEKVFLECVQDMDHENMFWYRQDPGLGLRLIYFSYDVKMKEKGDIPEGYSVSREKKERFSLILESASTNQTSMYLCASRIGAVSTEAFFGQGTRLTVV.

The genes are TRBV3-1 (or the pseudogene TRBV3-2) and TRBJ2-3; 7 bases are shared with TRBD1. V was clipped by 1 base and J by 6 bases; unmatched bases: 16. The CDR3 contains 18 residues. Germline CDR1 LGHDT, CDR2 YNNKEL (reference sequence). CDR3 in DNA: TGTGCCAGCAGCCAAGTTTTAACGACAGGGCGGCCGAAGGATACGCAGTATTTT. Translation: CASSQVLTTGRPKDTQYF.

This rearrangement joins TRBV30 to TRBJ1-4; D is possibly TRBD1 (6 bases). Germline V gene lookup returns CDR1 GTSNPN and CDR2 SVGIG (reference sequence). The CDR3 is made up of 14 amino acids. V was trimmed by 3 bases and J by 6 bases, leaving 14 bases between them. The CDR3 loop is CAWSMSGVYEKLFF. CDR3 DNA: TGTGCCTGGAGCATGTCAGGGGTATATGAAAAACTGTTTTTT.

The gene calls are TRBV6-4 and TRBJ2-1; 12 nucleotides match TRBD2. The V segment lost 3 bases and the J segment 10 bases; nucleotides outside the gene matches: 22. CDR1 is MRHNA and CDR2 is SNTAGT in the germline V gene. The CDR3 is made up of 20 amino acids. The CDR3 coding sequence is TGTGCCAGCAGTGAAATCGAAAGAACGCTAGCGGGAGGGCCCCCGGGCGAGCAGTTCTTC. Translated: CASSEIERTLAGGPPGEQFF.

This chain links TRBV28 with TRBJ1-2; 8 bases agree with TRBD1. Germline assignment: CDR1 MDHEN and CDR2 SYDVKM. The CDR3 consists of 15 residues. V lost 5 bases to trimming and J lost 6 bases; unmatched junction nucleotides: 11. The CDR3 nucleotides read TGTGCCAGCAGTCCCACCCCCCAGGGGGCGAATGGCTACACCTTC. The encoded protein is CASSPTPQGANGYTF.

This chain connects TRBV5-1 to TRBJ1-6; the match to TRBD1 covers 8 bases. V lost 2 bases and J lost 5; bases outside the gene matches: 3. The germline V gene has CDR1 SGHRS and CDR2 YFSETQ. The CDR3 loop spans 15 amino acids. The CDR3 DNA sequence: TGCGCCAGCAGCTTTGTGACAGGGGATAATTCACCCCTCCACTTT. Translated: CASSFVTGDNSPLHF.

This chain connects TRBV7-9 to TRBJ2-2; possible D gene TRBD2, 7 bases. Deletions cut 1 base from V and 16 bases from J, with 19 bases between. There are 14 residues in the CDR3. CDR1 SEHNR and CDR2 FQNEAQ come from the germline V gene (reference sequence). This CDR3 is CASSLDASGDTSFF. The CDR3 coding sequence is TGTGCCAGCAGCTTAGACGCAAGCGGGGACACGTCGTTTTTT.

The chain recombines TRBV19 with TRBJ1-6, with TRBD1 matching over 8 bases. The CDR3 runs to 14 residues. Trimming at V came to 5 bases and at J to 10 bases, leaving 7 bases not matched to a gene. The germline V gene has CDR1 LNHDA and CDR2 SQIVND (reference sequence). CDR3 in amino acids: CASSAQGVRSPLHF. The CDR3 coding sequence is TGTGCCAGTAGTGCACAGGGGGTTAGGTCACCCCTCCACTTT.

This chain joins TRBV6-4 and TRBJ1-6, with a possible D match to TRBD1 (5 bases). Between the trimmed V and J ends, which lost 3 bases and 5 bases, there was a span of 8 bases. This CDR3 contains 14 residues. Germline V gene sequence: CDR1 MRHNA, CDR2 SNTAGT. The CDR3 region is CASSEGPDNSPLHF. CDR3 nucleotides: TGTGCCAGCAGTGAGGGGCCTGATAATTCACCCCTCCACTTT.

The V call is TRBV25-1, the J call TRBJ2-1, with a weak D call TRBD1 (6 bases). Per germline, CDR1 MGHDK and CDR2 SYGVNS. V shed 4 bases and J shed 8 bases, with 15 bases lying between them. The CDR3 contains 14 residues. The CDR3 DNA is TGTGCCAGCAGTGGACATCAGGACAGCCATGAGCAGTTCTTC. Translated, it gives CASSGHQDSHEQFF.

This rearrangement joins TRBV6-1 to TRBJ2-7; TRBD1 matches at 8 bases. Germline V gives CDR1 MNHNS, CDR2 SASEGT. The CDR3 contains 16 residues. V was pared by 4 bases and J by 0 bases, with 8 bases of the junction left unmatched. The DNA of the CDR3 is TGTGCCAGCAGTGGAGAGGGACAGGTCAGCTCCTACGAGCAGTACTTC. It specifies CASSGEGQVSSYEQYF.

This chain's CDR3 is CASSPGDTGELFF. For the CDR3, the DNA is TGTGCCAGCAGCCCCGGGGACACCGGGGAGCTGTTTTTT. The rearrangement uses TRBV6-5 and TRBJ2-2; possible D gene TRBD2, 5 bases. Germline lookup yields CDR1 MNHEY and CDR2 SVGAGI. The CDR3 sequence is 13 residues long. Between the trimmed V and J ends, which lost 6 bases and 3 bases, there was a span of 8 bases.

This clone showed up just once. V is TRBV7-6 and J is TRBJ2-7; TRBD1 aligns across 8 bases. V shed 1 base, J shed 4 bases, and the junction held 18 bases outside the gene matches. Germline V gene data show CDR1 as SGHVS and CDR2 as FNYEAQ. The CDR3 contains 19 residues. Here the CDR3 DNA reads TGTGCCAGCAGCTTAGACACAGGGGGTGGGCGCTACAATCAATACGAGCAGTACTTC. Protein: CASSLDTGGGRYNQYEQYF. Based on the CDR3 plus reference TRBV7-6 and TRBJ2-7, the full variable domain is GAGVSQSPRYKVTKRGQDVALRCDPISGHVSLYWYRQALGQGPEFLTYFNYEAQQDKSGLPNDRFSAERPEGSISTLTIQRTEQRDSAMYRCASSLDTGGGRYNQYEQYFGPGTRLTVT.

V gene TRBV7-8 combines with J gene TRBJ2-7; D ambiguous. Trimming pared 0 bases from V and 3 bases from J, leaving 15 bases between. The CDR3 has 16 residues. Looked up from germline, CDR1 is SGHVS and CDR2 is FQNEAQ. This chain's CDR3 is CASSLASRQVSYEQYF. Here the CDR3 DNA reads TGTGCCAGCAGCTTAGCGTCGCGCCAGGTGAGCTACGAGCAGTACTTC.

This rearrangement joins TRBV27 to TRBJ2-1; D call uncertain. V shed 6 bases and J shed 8 bases, with 14 bases lying between them. The CDR3 runs 13 residues. CDR1 and CDR2 (germline): MNHEY, SMNVEV (reference sequence). The CDR3 nucleotides are TGTGCCAGCAGGTCCCTGGGTCGGGATGAGCAGTTCTTC. Amino acid sequence: CASRSLGRDEQFF.

This chain uses TRBV9 with TRBJ1-5, with D uncertain. This CDR3 has 15 amino acids. V was pared by 2 bases and J by 2 bases, with 11 bases between. Germline-derived CDR1 and CDR2 are SGDLS and YYNGEE. CDR3 region: CASSVTGDGNQPQHF. CDR3 bases: TGTGCCAGCAGCGTGACCGGGGATGGCAATCAGCCCCAGCATTTT.

The chain links TRBV2 to TRBJ2-7, with 10 bases lining up with TRBD2. V was pared by 7 bases and J by 2 bases, with 8 bases of the junction left unmatched. Germline CDR1 is SNHLY and CDR2 is FYNNEI. This CDR3 spans 15 amino acids. The CDR3 DNA follows: TGTGCCAGCACCGACGTTCTAGCGGGGGCCTACGAGCAGTACTTC. This translates into CASTDVLAGAYEQYF. The full variable domain, rest sourced from reference TRBV2 and TRBJ2-7, is EPEVTQTPSHQVTQMGQEVILRCVPISNHLYFYWYRQILGQKVEFLVSFYNNEISEKSEIFDDQFSVERPDGSNFTLKIRSTKLEDSAMYFCASTDVLAGAYEQYFGPGTRLTVT.

The chain has TRBV28 and TRBJ1-2; D is unclear. Germline V lookup: CDR1 MDHEN, CDR2 SYDVKM. The V end lost 8 bases, the J end lost 0 bases, and 10 bases lay between the germline ends. There are 13 residues in the CDR3. The CDR3 loop reads CASGSGSNYGYTF. The CDR3 nucleotides are TGTGCCAGCGGGTCAGGCTCTAACTATGGCTACACCTTC.

The CDR3, as DNA: TGCAGCGTGAGGGGCAGGGGGACTGAAAAACTGTTTTTT. This gives the protein CSVRGRGTEKLFF. The J gene is TRBJ1-4, the V gene TRBV29-1, with 7 bases identical to TRBD1. Germline values: CDR1 SQVTM, CDR2 ANQGSEA. CDR3 length equals 13 residues. V trimming: 6 bases; J trimming: 7 bases; junction bases outside the gene matches: 8.

CDR3 DNA: TGTGCCAGCAGCCAAGATGAACCTGGCGGGGAAAAACTGTTTTTT. This encodes CASSQDEPGGEKLFF. The rearrangement uses TRBV4-2 and TRBJ1-4; D not certain. Germline assignment: CDR1 LGHNA and CDR2 YNFKEQ. CDR3 length: 15 amino acids. V lost 0 bases and J 8 bases, leaving 13 bases between the germline ends.

This chain uses TRBV9 with TRBJ2-5, with a possible D match to TRBD1 (8 bases). V shed 3 bases and J shed 3 bases, with 21 bases lying between them. CDR3 size: 17 residues. Germline V gene sequence: CDR1 SGDLS, CDR2 YYNGEE. Here the CDR3 reads CASSAPKRTGREETQYF. The CDR3 DNA is TGTGCCAGCAGCGCGCCTAAACGGACAGGGAGGGAAGAGACCCAGTACTTC.

The chain couples TRBV30 to TRBJ1-5; no clear D. The CDR3 spans 16 residues. Germline loops: CDR1 GTSNPN, CDR2 SVGIG (reference sequence). V was cut by 3 bases and J by 3 bases, with 18 bases left in between. The CDR3 sequence: CAWRVAGGPNNQPQHF. DNA for the CDR3: TGTGCCTGGAGGGTAGCTGGAGGTCCGAACAATCAGCCCCAGCATTTT.

The chain employs TRBV5-3 and TRBJ2-2, with a weak D call TRBD1 (6 bases). TRBV5-3 carries the ORF label, with uncertain function. The CDR3 length is 15 residues. Trimming pared 5 bases from V and 0 bases from J, leaving 11 bases between. CDR3 amino acids: CARRFNRANTGELFF. As DNA, the CDR3 is TGTGCCAGAAGATTCAACAGGGCGAACACCGGGGAGCTGTTTTTT.

The CDR3 sequence is CASSLGAGVVTGELFF. As DNA, the CDR3 is TGCGCCAGCAGCTTAGGAGCGGGAGTAGTAACCGGGGAGCTGTTTTTT. The chain combines TRBV5-1 with TRBJ2-2; TRBD2 aligns across 8 bases. CDR1 and CDR2 from the germline V gene are SGHRS and YFSETQ. V lost 2 bases and J lost 5; bases outside the gene matches: 8. The CDR3 is 16 residues long.

Here the CDR3 reads CAISESTSRTDTQYF. The CDR3 coding sequence is TGTGCCATCAGTGAGTCCACTAGTCGCACAGATACGCAGTATTTT. The V and J genes are TRBV10-3 and TRBJ2-3; TRBD2 might be the D (5 bases). Trimming left V 0 bases short and J 1 base short, with 8 bases between. The CDR3 is made up of 15 amino acids. Germline V lookup: CDR1 ENHRY, CDR2 SYGVKD.

This chain links TRBV20-1 with TRBJ2-5; the D gene is possibly TRBD2 (5 bases). The CDR3 is 11 amino acids. Germline V gene sequence: CDR1 DFQATT, CDR2 SNEGSKA (reference sequence). Deletions cut 0 bases from V and 8 bases from J, with 7 bases between. The CDR3 protein is CSARDGSTQYF. The CDR3 nucleotides read TGCAGTGCTAGAGATGGGAGCACCCAGTACTTC.

This rearrangement joins TRBV11-2 to TRBJ2-6; D gene ambiguous. Germline V gives CDR1 SGHAT, CDR2 FQNNGV. CDR3 length: 17 residues. Trimming stripped 2 bases from V and 12 bases from J, with 23 bases between. The CDR3 here is CASSLIQGSQVGLVLTF. The CDR3 nucleotides read TGTGCCAGCAGCTTAATCCAAGGTTCGCAGGTTGGGCTCGTCCTGACTTTC.

V gene TRBV27 combines with J gene TRBJ1-1; D gene uncertain. Germline V gene data show CDR1 as MNHEY and CDR2 as SMNVEV (reference sequence). This CDR3 comprises 13 residues. V lost 4 bases to trimming and J lost 2 bases, with 8 bases between them. The CDR3 loop reads CASSSGFNTEAFF. The CDR3 DNA is TGTGCCAGCAGTTCCGGGTTTAACACTGAAGCTTTCTTT.